This T cell receptor beta chain derives from a study of beta chain features in type 1 diabetes. Expressed TCRB transcripts were sequenced, since all the RNA that had been isolated was reverse transcribed. Measured with immunoSEQ multiplex PCR; TCRdb has only the in-frame clones, and not every one. The sample holds about 220,000 clones; under 13% are singletons and the top ten take approximately 1.4%. This CDR3 has 16 amino acids. Germline CDR1 SGHDT, CDR2 YYEEEE. The V and J ends lost 4 bases and 5 bases respectively, with 21 bases between them. Averaging about 116 mL, one heparinised blood draw came from each individual donor. On this clone itself: Other DNA variants within this sample encode the same CDR3.

J is TRBJ2-5 and V is TRBV5-6, with D possibly matching TRBD1 (7 bases). Material: central memory CD4+ T cells from blood. The sequence derives from a man younger than 30 in good health. Here the CDR3 DNA reads TGTGCCAGCAGCAGTACCCGGAGGGGGCAGGCTGAGACCCAGTACTTC. It specifies CASSSTRRGQAETQYF.